This passage covers 16 T cell receptor beta chains from one sample sequenced in a study of CD8 T cells in ankylosing spondylitis. Antigens of these TCRs are unknown. Study results and caveats: Fewer than ten highly homologous variants made up a TCR beta motif that seemed to typify ankylosing spondylitis blood.

TCRdb analysed the 5' RACE reads with MiXCR anew, one entry per CDR3 protein. The table includes a few hundred thousand distinct CDR3 sequences, 7.5% to 9% detected once. The sequenced material came from blood, either unsorted or a sorted T cell fraction (not recorded which). The receptors stem from a male donor with ankylosing spondylitis.

This clonotype was seen a few times. This chain joins TRBV5-1 and TRBJ2-2, with unresolved D. This CDR3 is built from 15 residues. Germline loops: CDR1 SGHRS, CDR2 YFSETQ. Deletions cut 4 bases from V and 3 bases from J, with 13 bases between. The DNA for the CDR3 is TGCGCCAGCAGCCCCCCGGAGCGATACACCGGGGAGCTGTTTTTT. Its protein is CASSPPERYTGELFF.

The V gene is TRBV4-1, the J gene TRBJ2-7, with D possibly being TRBD2 (6 bases). Germline values: CDR1 MGHRA, CDR2 YSYEKL. Trimming removed 1 base from V and 1 base from J, with 17 bases in between. This CDR3 comprises 17 residues. This chain's CDR3 is CASSQGPPGRWSYEQYF. The CDR3 region has the DNA TGCGCCAGCAGCCAAGGCCCCCCCGGGAGATGGTCCTACGAGCAGTACTTC.

The V and J genes are TRBV18 and TRBJ1-5; unclear D gene. V was cut by 3 bases and J by 5 bases, with 8 bases left in between. The CDR3 contains 13 residues. Per the germline V gene, CDR1 is KGHSH and CDR2 is LQKENI. For the CDR3, the DNA is TGTGCCAGCTCACCGGAGCTGGATCAGCCCCAGCATTTT. Protein sequence: CASSPELDQPQHF.

This chain uses TRBV12-3 or TRBV12-4 with TRBJ2-1; D gene ambiguous. The CDR3 consists of 14 residues. V lost 6 bases and J lost 5, with 14 bases in between. This CDR3 is CASSTLPADNEQFF. Written as DNA, the CDR3 is TGTGCCAGCAGCACGCTGCCGGCCGACAATGAGCAGTTCTTC.

This clonotype has a handful of counts. The V and J genes are TRBV7-3 and TRBJ1-1, with a possible D match to TRBD1 (5 bases). Germline loops: CDR1 SGHTA, CDR2 FQGTGA. Trimming pared 5 bases from V and 2 bases from J, leaving 15 bases between. This CDR3 region has 15 residues. This CDR3 reads CASSPSTGPNTEAFF. CDR3 coding DNA: TGTGCCAGCAGCCCAAGCACAGGCCCCAACACTGAAGCTTTCTTT.

V usage is TRBV4-1 and J usage is TRBJ1-2; 8 bases map to TRBD1. The length of the CDR3 is 15 residues. J lost 5 bases, V lost 1 base, and 6 bases had no gene match. The germline CDR1 and CDR2 sequences are MGHRA and YSYEKL. The chain's CDR3 is CASSQGQGARYGYTF. The CDR3 DNA follows: TGCGCCAGCAGCCAAGGTCAGGGGGCGAGGTATGGCTACACCTTC.

This clonotype was seen only a few times. The rearrangement joins TRBV3-1 to TRBJ2-3; D may be TRBD1 (6 bases). There are 15 residues in the CDR3. Trimming stripped 4 bases from V and 3 bases from J, with 14 bases between. Germline V gives CDR1 LGHDT, CDR2 YNNKEL (reference sequence). The CDR3 DNA follows: TGTGCCAGCAGCCGGGGACAAGCCGGGACAGATACGCAGTATTTT. Translated: CASSRGQAGTDTQYF.

Many counts were recorded for this clonotype. This chain connects TRBV5-1 to TRBJ1-1; D call uncertain. This CDR3 is built from 14 residues. Looked up from germline, CDR1 is SGHRS and CDR2 is YFSETQ. Trimming left V 4 bases short and J 10 bases short, with 20 bases between. This CDR3 is CASSPRSAGYGAFF. CDR3 coding DNA: TGCGCCAGCAGCCCCCGGTCGGCCGGCTATGGAGCTTTCTTT.

This clonotype showed up many times. The chain combines TRBV10-3 with TRBJ2-3; D might be TRBD1 (6 bases). CDR1 is ENHRY, CDR2 SYGVKD, per germline. V was clipped by 7 bases and J by 0 bases, with 11 bases between them. There are 14 residues in the CDR3. For the CDR3, the DNA is TGTGCCATCAAGTGGGACACTAGCACAGATACGCAGTATTTT. Residues: CAIKWDTSTDTQYF.

Many counts were recorded for this clonotype. The CDR3 is CASSLRSAVEKLFF. CDR3 sequence (DNA): TGTGCCAGCAGTCTCCGTTCGGCTGTTGAAAAACTGTTTTTT. The chain joins TRBV27 to TRBJ1-4; D ambiguous. Germline loops: CDR1 MNHEY, CDR2 SMNVEV (reference sequence). This CDR3 is built from 14 residues. V lost 5 bases, J lost 7 bases, and 14 bases lay in between.

This chain connects TRBV7-2 to TRBJ2-2, with D perhaps matching TRBD1 (5 bases). Germline CDR1 reads SGHTA; CDR2 reads FQGNSA. The V gene lost 3 bases and the J gene lost 7 bases, with 9 bases spanning the gap. CDR3 length: 13 residues. CDR3 nucleotide sequence: TGTGCCAGCAGCTTTTCAGGGAACGGGGAGCTGTTTTTT. Its translation: CASSFSGNGELFF. Full variable domain (outside the CDR3, taken from reference TRBV7-2 and TRBJ2-2): GAGVSQSPSNKVTEKGKDVELRCDPISGHTALYWYRQSLGQGLEFLIYFQGNSAPDKSGLPSDRFSAERTGGSVSTLTIQRTQQEDSAVYLCASSFSGNGELFFGEGSRLTVL.

This clonotype was recorded a few times. The chain carries TRBV12-3 or TRBV12-4 and TRBJ2-5; D is undetermined. This CDR3 contains 18 residues. With 3 bases removed from V and 0 bases from J, the gap between germline ends came to 20 bases. The CDR3 DNA is TGTGCCAGCAGTTTTGCCGTCCAAGTAGGAAGTCACCAAGAGACCCAGTACTTC. This gives the protein CASSFAVQVGSHQETQYF.

This clonotype was detected only a few times. V gene TRBV6-4 combines with J gene TRBJ1-1, with D uncertain. Between the trimmed V and J ends, which lost 8 bases and 1 base, there was a span of 11 bases. This CDR3 region has 13 residues. In germline, CDR1 is MRHNA, CDR2 SNTAGT. CDR3 residues: CASSLFGNTEAFF. The CDR3 DNA sequence: TGTGCCAGCTCCCTTTTTGGGAACACTGAAGCTTTCTTT.

The chain couples TRBV18 to TRBJ1-2; D remains unclear. Trimming took 1 base from V and 0 from J, leaving 15 bases between them. The CDR3 is 17 amino acids. The V gene's germline CDR1 is KGHSH and CDR2 LQKENI. The DNA of the CDR3 is TGTGCCAGCTCACCACGACCAGAACCTAGATCTAACTATGGCTACACCTTC. Translation: CASSPRPEPRSNYGYTF. Variable domain in full (rest from reference TRBV18 and TRBJ1-2): NAGVMQNPRHLVRRRGQEARLRCSPMKGHSHVYWYRQLPEEGLKFMVYLQKENIIDESGMPKERFSAEFPKEGPSILRIQQVVRGDSAAYFCASSPRPEPRSNYGYTFGSGTRLTVV.

This clonotype was seen ten or more times. The chain couples TRBV12-3 or TRBV12-4 to TRBJ2-1; 7 bases line up with TRBD2. The CDR3 is 17 amino acids. V dropped 8 bases and J dropped 4; count of bases not matched to a gene: 17. CDR3 DNA: TGTGCCAGCTACAAGAGGCTAGCGGAAGAGACATACAATGAGCAGTTCTTC. It is translated as CASYKRLAEETYNEQFF.

This clonotype showed up just a few times. V usage is TRBV14 and J usage is TRBJ2-1, with TRBD2 as a possible D gene (6 bases). The V and J ends lost 3 bases and 7 bases respectively, with 16 bases between them. Germline CDR1 reads SGHDN; CDR2 reads FVKESK. The CDR3 covers 15 residues. CDR3 DNA sequence: TGTGCCAGCAGCCATTCGGTTTGGGCGGGGAATGAGCAGTTCTTC. Residues: CASSHSVWAGNEQFF.